These 6 T cell receptor beta chains were sequenced from one sample in a study of PD-L1 blockade in urothelial cancer (dated by TCRdb to about 2017). The protocol used for the library was the immunoSEQ multiplex PCR assay. TCRdb holds this immuneACCESS table with in-frame rearrangements only. Some clones are missing; in checked studies, unresolved V genes explain under half, and the rest has no known cause. The sample table contains tens of thousands of clones; only one count was recorded for around 80% of them. Of the sample, 3% to 3.5% falls within the top ten clones. Source: PBMCs, taken around atezolizumab (anti-PD-L1) treatment. Receptors originate from a man in his 70s with urothelial cancer.

This clone has just a few counts. The J gene is TRBJ2-5, the V gene TRBV2; 8 bases fit TRBD2. The germline V gene has CDR1 SNHLY and CDR2 FYNNEI. The CDR3 is made up of 15 amino acids. Trimming at V came to 7 bases and at J to 2 bases, leaving 9 bases not matched to a gene. In DNA form, the CDR3 reads TGTGCCAGCATGCCAGCGGGGGCCCTTCAAGAGACCCAGTACTTC. It is translated as CASMPAGALQETQYF.

The chain uses TRBV5-8 and TRBJ1-2; the match to TRBD1 covers 7 bases. The V gene's germline CDR1 is SGHTS and CDR2 YDEGEE. The CDR3 has 14 residues. V lost 4 bases to trimming and J lost 3 bases; unmatched junction nucleotides: 6. CDR3 DNA: TGTGCCAGCAGCCCGACAGGGTATGACTATGGCTACACCTTC. It yields the protein CASSPTGYDYGYTF.

The genes are TRBV5-8 and TRBJ2-1; D gene unclear. Germline assignment: CDR1 SGHTS and CDR2 YDEGEE. Trimming removed 0 bases at V and 4 bases at J, with 11 bases between. CDR3 size: 15 residues. The CDR3 nucleotides read TGTGCCAGCAGCTTGGGAGGCGGAGCGTACAATGAGCAGTTCTTC. It is translated as CASSLGGGAYNEQFF.

The chain is built from TRBV2 and TRBJ2-7; 7 positions match TRBD2. The V gene end was trimmed by 6 bases and the J gene end by 0 bases; junction bases not matched to a gene: 8. Germline CDR1 SNHLY, CDR2 FYNNEI. This CDR3 comprises 15 residues. The DNA of the CDR3 is TGTGCCAGCAGCTTAGACCCGGGGGGCTCCTACGAGCAGTACTTC. Protein product: CASSLDPGGSYEQYF.

This chain connects TRBV4-3 to TRBJ1-2, with D perhaps TRBD1 (6 bases). The CDR3 consists of 14 residues. Deletions cut 3 bases from V and 6 bases from J, with 14 bases between. CDR1 LGHNA and CDR2 YSLEER come from the germline V gene. The CDR3 coding sequence is TGCGCCAGCAGCCATGATGCGGGGGCGAATGGCTACACCTTC. Amino acid sequence: CASSHDAGANGYTF.

This clone was observed a few times. The V call is TRBV11-1, the J call TRBJ1-1, with a tentative D call TRBD1 (5 bases). Germline CDR1 and CDR2: SGHAT and FQDESV (reference sequence). This CDR3 is 14 amino acids long. The ends were cut back, 4 bases at V and 5 bases at J, with 14 bases in the middle. CDR3 in DNA: TGTGCCAGCAGCTCGCGGGCGGGGGTGACTGAAGCTTTCTTT. Its protein product is CASSSRAGVTEAFF.